The sequence of this TCR beta chain was determined in a study of untreated major depressive disorder (dated by TCRdb to 2017 to 2018). A note on the overall study: A cross-sectional case-control design was used to compare T cell phenotype and TCR repertoire between antidepressant-free major depressive disorder patients and individually matched non-depressed controls. The sequencing was a follow-up to the differences in Vbeta 5.1, Vbeta 11 and Vbeta 22 usage that flow cytometry had picked up across the whole cohort. Broad study findings and their caveats: In CD4+ T cells, sequencing confirmed that depressed patients used TRBV05-01 (Vbeta 5.1) more than controls did, with a one-tailed test giving p = 0.040. In every sequenced subject, the top five TRBV05-01 clones were all identified as private clones. The sequencing comparisons used one-tailed planned tests on only three preselected Vbeta families. In the sequencing data, TRBV25-01 and TRBV02-01 usage was found to follow the flow-cytometry pattern, although statistical significance was not reached. Because of strict matching and exclusion criteria, the study sample was comparatively small, which limits how generalizable the findings are.

For sex, age, current smoking status and body mass index, every depressed patient had a pairwise-matched non-depressed control. Every participant in the study was of European descent. No current or lifetime mood disorder was present in controls, and Quick Inventory of Depressive Symptoms-Self Report scores of 5 or less were recorded for controls. Major medical conditions, Axis I/II comorbidities, regular medication or illicit drug use, and drinking over 100 g alcohol a week were all grounds for excluding any participant. Approximately 27 ml of peripheral blood was collected into EDTA tubes from each participant. Thawed PBMCs underwent magnetic negative selection with the BD IMag Human CD4 T Lymphocyte Enrichment Set to purify CD4+ T cells. Flow cytometry confirmed that the CD4+ enrichment method typically gave approximately 96% purity. TCRbeta sequencing was performed on a subgroup of roughly 5 case-control pairs selected blind to chemokine receptor expression and flow-cytometric repertoire skewing results. Every blood sample was taken in the morning at 8:00 a.m., and Ficoll-Hypaque gradient centrifugation was used to isolate PBMCs. PBMCs were gradually cooled to -80 degrees C for cryopreservation and then kept in liquid nitrogen until assay.

The Qiagen DNeasy Blood and Tissue Kit was used to extract total genomic DNA from purified CD4+ T cells. Using immunoSEQ immunosequencing protocols, the TCRbeta CDR3 region, as defined by IMGT, was amplified and sequenced. In the paper's pipeline: Preprocessing of raw sequence data for PCR and sequencing error correction was performed by the immunoSEQ service. The sequence data were loaded into the immunoSEQ Analyzer and then analyzed further using VDJtools v1.0.7. The paired Wilcoxon signed-rank test was applied to assess differences between patients and controls. TCRdb limited this immuneACCESS table to in-frame rearrangements with V and J called. A share of clones is missing; checked studies link under half to unresolved V genes, and the rest is unexplained. V and J calls and clone size are as listed in that table; D and trimming were resolved from the DNA. The sample yields tens of thousands of clones; over 80% were counted once. Around 0.3% of the sample rests with the top ten.

Between the V and J ends, shortened by 4 bases and 1 base respectively, the junction contains 14 bases. From the cysteine up to the phenylalanine, the CDR3 has a length of 15 residues. The only DNA kept is the CDR3, 45 bases in frame from the first base. Taken from the germline V gene, the CDR1 and CDR2 loops are SGHTA and FQGNSA. Only one count was recorded for this clone. Its specific antigen is unknown. No clone much larger than this one lies a single base away; base qualities are absent. This sequence was found in a man aged 25 to 40 in good health. Sequences were obtained from CD4+ T cells from PBMCs. The V and J genes are TRBV7-2 and TRBJ2-7; the D segment could be TRBD2, given 5 matching bases. CDR3 region: CASSSERHPSYEQYF. The DNA is TGTGCCAGCAGCTCCGAGCGGCACCCTTCCTACGAGCAGTACTTC. The full variable domain, with segments outside the CDR3 supplied by the reference TRBV7-2 and TRBJ2-7 proteins, appears as GAGVSQSPSNKVTEKGKDVELRCDPISGHTALYWYRQSLGQGLEFLIYFQGNSAPDKSGLPSDRFSAERTGGSVSTLTIQRTQQEDSAVYLCASSSERHPSYEQYFGPGTRLTVT.